The sequence of this TCR beta chain was determined in a study of blood T cell repertoires in COVID-19. In its sample, this clone was seen once. Libraries were prepared by immunoSEQ multiplex PCR; TCRdb keeps only in-frame clonotypes and omits some of them. The data show 200,000 or so clones, about 87% seen once. J gave up 5 bases and V 3 bases, and 1 base lay outside the gene matches. CDR3 length: 14 amino acids. The germline CDR1 and CDR2 sequences are MGHDK and SYGVNS. The TCR sequence derives from a woman in her twenties or thirties who had recovered from COVID-19. The sample was PBMCs or T cells enriched from blood (not recorded which). The rearrangement uses TRBV25-1 and TRBJ2-2; TRBD1 matches 9 bases. CDR3 sequence (DNA): TGTGCCAGCAGTGACGGGACAGGGACCGGGGAGCTGTTTTTT. Translated: CASSDGTGTGELFF.